These T cell receptor beta chains were read from a single sample in a study of blood T cell repertoires in COVID-19. Here immunoSEQ multiplex PCR was the method, and the copy in TCRdb shows in-frame clones only, minus some. The table has about 68,000 clones, 80% to 90% seen once. Sample: peripheral blood. All receptors derive from a man aged 45-60 years with active COVID-19. Both conserved end residues are part of each CDR3. The order of the fields is J gene, D gene, V gene, clone size, CDR3 DNA, CDR3 protein. D genes are given only for firm matches. The listing skips clone size in some rows; elsewhere it reads once, few, many or a size class.

J gene: TRBJ2-7; D gene: .; V gene: TRBV9; clone size: .; CDR3 DNA: TGTGCCAGCAGCCCCAGGCCCGGACAGCGAGACGAGCAGTACTTC; CDR3 protein: CASSPRPGQRDEQYF
J gene: TRBJ2-1; D gene: TRBD2; V gene: TRBV18; clone size: .; CDR3 DNA: TGTGCCAGCTCACCGTCCGCGGGGGGGTACAATGAGCAGTTCTTC; CDR3 protein: CASSPSAGGYNEQFF
J gene: TRBJ1-1; D gene: .; V gene: TRBV5-1; clone size: .; CDR3 DNA: TGCGCCAGCAGCACCCAGGGAAACACTGAAGCTTTCTTT; CDR3 protein: CASSTQGNTEAFF
J gene: TRBJ2-1; D gene: TRBD2; V gene: TRBV19; clone size: .; CDR3 DNA: TGTGCCAGTACAGGCGGGGGGGTACCCTACAATGAGCAGTTCTTC; CDR3 protein: CASTGGGVPYNEQFF
J gene: TRBJ1-2; D gene: TRBD1; V gene: TRBV4-1; clone size: .; CDR3 DNA: TGCGCCAGCAGCCAAGCCATACTCCGGGACAGGGGCAACTATGGCTACACCTTC; CDR3 protein: CASSQAILRDRGNYGYTF
J gene: TRBJ2-7; D gene: .; V gene: TRBV12-3/TRBV12-4; clone size: .; CDR3 DNA: TGTGCCAGCAGTCGGAGTCGGGGGTTCGAGCAGTACTTC; CDR3 protein: CASSRSRGFEQYF
J gene: TRBJ1-1; D gene: TRBD1; V gene: TRBV6-1; clone size: .; CDR3 DNA: TGTGCCAGCAGTGAAGCGTGGGACAGCAACACTGAAGCTTTCTTT; CDR3 protein: CASSEAWDSNTEAFF
J gene: TRBJ1-3; D gene: .; V gene: TRBV6-5; clone size: .; CDR3 DNA: TGTGCCAGCACTTCGGGGAGGGACTCTGGAAACACCATATATTTT; CDR3 protein: CASTSGRDSGNTIYF
J gene: TRBJ2-5; D gene: .; V gene: TRBV10-3; clone size: once; CDR3 DNA: TGTGCCATCAGTGAGCCAGGACTTAAGGACAGTGAGACCCAGTACTTC; CDR3 protein: CAISEPGLKDSETQYF
J gene: TRBJ1-2; D gene: .; V gene: TRBV7-3; clone size: .; CDR3 DNA: TGTGCCAGCCCGAGGGGAGGGCGGGTTAACTATGGCTACACCTTC; CDR3 protein: CASPRGGRVNYGYTF
J gene: TRBJ2-5; D gene: .; V gene: TRBV3-1/TRBV3-2; clone size: .; CDR3 DNA: TGTGCCAGCAGCCCCCAAGTATCAGTGTCAGAGACCCAGTACTTC; CDR3 protein: CASSPQVSVSETQYF
J gene: TRBJ1-1; D gene: .; V gene: TRBV4-3; clone size: .; CDR3 DNA: TGCGCCAGCAGCCAAGATATAACGGGGACTGAAGCTTTCTTT; CDR3 protein: CASSQDITGTEAFF
J gene: TRBJ1-2; D gene: .; V gene: TRBV9; clone size: .; CDR3 DNA: TGTGCCAGCAGCTCCACAGGCTATGGCTACACCTTC; CDR3 protein: CASSSTGYGYTF
J gene: TRBJ1-4; D gene: TRBD1; V gene: TRBV15; clone size: .; CDR3 DNA: TGTGCCACCAGCAGAGTACCGGGACAGGGTAATGAAAAACTGTTTTTT; CDR3 protein: CATSRVPGQGNEKLFF
J gene: TRBJ2-5; D gene: .; V gene: TRBV6-8; clone size: .; CDR3 DNA: TGTGCCAGCCGAAACCCAGGGTTTTGGGTCAGAGAGACCCAGTACTTC; CDR3 protein: CASRNPGFWVRETQYF
J gene: TRBJ2-7; D gene: TRBD1; V gene: TRBV30; clone size: few; CDR3 DNA: TGTGCCTGGAGAGGACCCGGGACAGGGCTTCGCAACGAGCAGTACTTC; CDR3 protein: CAWRGPGTGLRNEQYF
J gene: TRBJ2-3; D gene: TRBD2; V gene: TRBV19; clone size: .; CDR3 DNA: TGTGCCAGTCGGGGGGGGGATACGCAGTATTTT; CDR3 protein: CASRGGDTQYF